Following are 17 T cell receptor beta chains from one sample sequenced in a study of blood T cell repertoires in COVID-19. Using immunoSEQ multiplex PCR, the repertoire was profiled, and TCRdb retains in-frame clones only, with some absent. This repertoire shows some 270,000 clones, over 75% found once; its top ten account for approximately 4.2%. Material: PBMCs or T cells enriched from blood (not recorded which). The origin of the receptors is a woman under 40 who had recovered from COVID-19.

J is TRBJ2-7 and V is TRBV5-1; no definite D call. Deletions cut 0 bases from V and 0 bases from J, with 16 bases between. This CDR3 region has 17 residues. Germline V gene data show CDR1 as SGHRS and CDR2 as YFSETQ. CDR3 in amino acids: CASSLVASSMNSYEQYF. The CDR3 DNA reads TGCGCCAGCAGCTTGGTGGCTTCGTCAATGAACTCCTACGAGCAGTACTTC.

The V gene is TRBV27, the J gene TRBJ2-7; D might be TRBD1 (6 bases). Germline V gives CDR1 MNHEY, CDR2 SMNVEV (reference sequence). This CDR3 is built from 15 residues. The V and J ends lost 7 bases and 1 base respectively, with 17 bases between them. The CDR3 spells CASTLRGLGSYEQYF. CDR3 DNA sequence: TGTGCCAGCACCCTCAGGGGTCTGGGGTCCTACGAGCAGTACTTC.

The V and J genes are TRBV5-1 and TRBJ2-1, with a possible D match to TRBD2 (6 bases). The CDR3 extends over 15 amino acids. Trimming cost V 3 bases and J 9 bases, with 19 bases left between them. The V gene's germline CDR1 is SGHRS and CDR2 YFSETQ. The CDR3 reads CASSSGTLGGTEQFF. CDR3 in DNA: TGCGCCAGCAGCTCGGGGACTCTGGGGGGAACTGAGCAGTTCTTC.

The table lists this clone with a count of one. This sequence joins TRBV2 and TRBJ1-1, with D unresolved. V was shortened by 2 bases and J by 7 bases, with 17 bases between the two germline ends. Germline CDR1 reads SNHLY; CDR2 reads FYNNEI. The CDR3 length is 15 residues. In nucleotides, the CDR3 is TGTGCCAGCAGTGAATTATCGCCCGCGAGGAATGAAGCTTTCTTT. It specifies CASSELSPARNEAFF.

The chain has TRBV19 and TRBJ1-2, with D hard to call. Germline V gene sequence: CDR1 LNHDA, CDR2 SQIVND (reference sequence). The CDR3 has 14 amino acids. V dropped 2 bases and J dropped 3 bases, with 10 bases sitting between them. The CDR3 spells CASSIKGDHYGYTF. The CDR3 nucleotides read TGTGCCAGTAGTATAAAGGGAGACCACTATGGCTACACCTTC.

Worth noting for this clone: One end of the junction fails to match germline, which may point to a read error. J is TRBJ1-3 and V is TRBV10-3; TRBD1 agrees at 9 bases. The CDR3 sequence is 17 residues long. Germline CDR1 and CDR2: ENHRY and SYGVKD. CDR3 loop: CAISDHWDRVSGNAIYF. CDR3 coding DNA: TGTGCCATCAGTGATCATTGGGACAGGGTATCTGGAAACGCCATATATTTT.

The chain employs TRBV28 and TRBJ2-7, with D possibly being TRBD2 (5 bases). Between the trimmed V and J ends, which lost 2 bases and 3 bases, there was a span of 8 bases. From germline, CDR1 is MDHEN and CDR2 SYDVKM. This CDR3 spans 13 amino acids. The CDR3 loop is CASSLGSVYEQYF. CDR3 bases: TGTGCCAGCAGTTTAGGGAGCGTCTACGAGCAGTACTTC.

The rearrangement links TRBV12-3 or TRBV12-4 to TRBJ1-2; D unresolved. The CDR3 contains 12 residues. Trimming removed 1 base at V and 7 bases at J, with 7 bases between. CDR3 region: CASSLGATGYTF. The CDR3 region has the DNA TGTGCCAGCAGTTTAGGGGCTACTGGCTACACCTTC.

This chain joins TRBV28 and TRBJ1-4, with a possible D match to TRBD1 (5 bases). V was trimmed by 6 bases and J by 5 bases, leaving 13 bases between them. CDR3 length equals 14 residues. Germline CDR1 reads MDHEN; CDR2 reads SYDVKM. This CDR3 is CASRNRRLNEKLFF. The CDR3, as DNA: TGTGCCAGCAGGAACAGGCGCTTAAATGAAAAACTGTTTTTT.

The chain is built from TRBV12-3 or TRBV12-4 and TRBJ2-7, with D possibly being TRBD1 (5 bases). This CDR3 spans 12 amino acids. V was clipped by 8 bases and J by 6 bases, with 14 bases between them. The CDR3 bases are TGTGCCAGCGGTCCCAGGGAATCCGAGCAGTACTTC. As protein: CASGPRESEQYF.

This chain uses TRBV2 with TRBJ2-6, with 9 bases fitting TRBD1. The CDR3 is 17 amino acids. Germline CDR1 reads SNHLY; CDR2 reads FYNNEI. J was trimmed by 1 base and V by 5 bases; bases with no gene match: 6. CDR3 loop: CASSRTGEKSGANVLTF. DNA for the CDR3: TGTGCCAGCAGTCGGACAGGGGAAAAATCTGGGGCCAACGTCCTGACTTTC.

This clone was observed once. The genes are TRBV9 and TRBJ2-3; TRBD1 aligns across 9 bases. Germline trimming cut 2 bases from V and 1 base from J; bases unmatched to any gene: 5. This CDR3 region has 16 residues. The germline CDR1 and CDR2 sequences are SGDLS and YYNGEE. In nucleotides, the CDR3 is TGTGCCAGCAGCGTCACAGGGGGCTCCCGCACAGATACGCAGTATTTT. It translates to CASSVTGGSRTDTQYF.

The chain recombines TRBV2 with TRBJ2-2, with 9 nucleotides matching TRBD1. The germline gives CDR1 SNHLY, CDR2 FYNNEI. The CDR3 is 15 amino acids. The J segment lost 4 bases and the V segment lost 6 bases, leaving 6 bases of the junction unmatched. The CDR3 is CASSLRDRATGELFF. CDR3 DNA: TGTGCCAGCAGCCTCCGGGACAGGGCCACCGGGGAGCTGTTTTTT.

The chain employs TRBV4-1 and TRBJ1-4; 10 bases are shared with TRBD1. Trimming at V came to 6 bases and at J to 8 bases, leaving 15 bases not matched to a gene. Germline V gene lookup returns CDR1 MGHRA and CDR2 YSYEKL. The CDR3 totals 17 residues. Written as DNA, the CDR3 is TGCGCCAGCAGGGCACCGGGACAGGGGTCTCCTGGAGAAAAACTGTTTTTT. Its protein is CASRAPGQGSPGEKLFF.

On this clone itself: This same CDR3 is encoded by further DNA sequences in the sample. The V and J genes are TRBV12-3 or TRBV12-4 and TRBJ1-1; 7 bases are shared with TRBD1. V was clipped by 6 bases and J by 4 bases; unmatched bases: 5. The CDR3 contains 13 residues. CDR3 coding DNA: TGTGCCAGCAGCCCCGGACAGGTCACTGAAGCTTTCTTT. This codes for CASSPGQVTEAFF.

The chain combines TRBV28 with TRBJ1-5; D gene uncertain. Germline CDR1 reads MDHEN; CDR2 reads SYDVKM. The V end was cut by 11 bases, the J end by 7 bases, with 6 bases between. The CDR3 contains 9 residues. The CDR3 loop reads CAPRQPQHF. For the CDR3, the DNA is TGTGCCCCCCGGCAGCCCCAGCATTTT. Based on the CDR3 plus reference TRBV28 and TRBJ1-5, the full variable domain is DVKVTQSSRYLVKRTGEKVFLECVQDMDHENMFWYRQDPGLGLRLIYFSYDVKMKEKGDIPEGYSVSREKKERFSLILESASTNQTSMYLCAPRQPQHFGDGTRLSIL.

This clone was seen more than once but under ten times. The V call is TRBV10-3, the J call TRBJ2-7; TRBD1 might be the D (6 bases). This CDR3 region has 14 residues. From germline, CDR1 is ENHRY and CDR2 SYGVKD. The V end lost 7 bases, the J end lost 5 bases, and 18 bases lay between the germline ends. For the CDR3, the DNA is TGTGCCATCACTGGACAGAGTCCCGAAGACGAGCAGTACTTC. It encodes CAITGQSPEDEQYF.